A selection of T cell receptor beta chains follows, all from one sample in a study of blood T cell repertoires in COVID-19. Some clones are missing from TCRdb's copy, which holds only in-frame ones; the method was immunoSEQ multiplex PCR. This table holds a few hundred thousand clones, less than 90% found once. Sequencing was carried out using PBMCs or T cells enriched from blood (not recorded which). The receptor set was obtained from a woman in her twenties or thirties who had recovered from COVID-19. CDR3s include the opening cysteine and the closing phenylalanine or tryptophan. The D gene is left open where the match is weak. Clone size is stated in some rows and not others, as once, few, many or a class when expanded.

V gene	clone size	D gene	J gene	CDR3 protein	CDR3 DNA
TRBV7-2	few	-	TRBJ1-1	CASSFTGGRTEAFF	TGTGCCAGCAGCTTCACCGGGGGACGCACTGAAGCTTTCTTT
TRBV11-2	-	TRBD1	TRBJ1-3	CASSRDRGDTIYF	TGTGCCAGCAGCCGAGACAGGGGAGACACCATATATTTT
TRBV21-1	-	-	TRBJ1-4	CASSNARYEKLFF	TGTGCCAGCAGCAACGCCAGGTATGAAAAACTGTTTTTT
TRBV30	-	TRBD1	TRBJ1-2	CAWSARDRGLYGYTF	TGTGCCTGGAGTGCCAGGGACAGGGGGTTATATGGCTACACCTTC
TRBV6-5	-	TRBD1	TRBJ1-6	CASRLGQGLNSPLHF	TGTGCCAGCAGACTCGGACAGGGGCTGAATTCACCCCTCCACTTT
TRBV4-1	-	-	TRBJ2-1	CASSQLGLPPNEQFF	TGCGCCAGCAGCCAATTGGGACTCCCGCCGAATGAGCAGTTCTTC
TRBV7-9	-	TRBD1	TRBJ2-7	CASSPFGDRRSYEQYF	TGTGCCAGCAGCCCATTCGGGGACAGGAGATCCTACGAGCAGTACTTC
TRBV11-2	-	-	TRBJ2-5	CASSLGFRLQETQYF	TGTGCCAGCAGCTTAGGCTTCAGGTTACAAGAGACCCAGTACTTC
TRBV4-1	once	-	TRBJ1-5	CASSKGGGFQPQHF	TGCGCCAGCAGCAAAGGGGGAGGTTTTCAGCCCCAGCATTTT
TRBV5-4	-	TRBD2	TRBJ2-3	CASSRTSGGALRTDTQYF	TGTGCCAGCAGCCGGACTAGCGGGGGGGCCCTGAGAACAGATACGCAGTATTTT
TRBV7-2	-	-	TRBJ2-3	CASSLPSASTDTQYF	TGTGCCAGCAGTCTACCATCTGCCTCCACAGATACGCAGTATTTT
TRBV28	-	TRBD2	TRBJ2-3	CASTTSGGARHTQYF	TGTGCCAGTACCACTAGCGGGGGGGCCCGTCATACGCAGTATTTT
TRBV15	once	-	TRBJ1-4	CATSSTIRGEKLFF	TGTGCCACCAGCAGCACGATCAGGGGTGAAAAACTGTTTTTT
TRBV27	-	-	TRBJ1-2	CASSLYSSYGYTF	TGTGCCAGCAGTTTATACAGTTCCTATGGCTACACCTTC
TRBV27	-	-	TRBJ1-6	CASGATYNSPLHF	TGTGCCAGCGGGGCAACCTATAATTCACCCCTCCACTTT
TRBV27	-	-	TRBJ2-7	CASSRSPEQYF	TGTGCCAGCAGTAGGAGTCCCGAGCAGTACTTC
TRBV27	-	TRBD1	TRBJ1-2	CASSGTGPKEGYTF	TGTGCCAGCAGTGGGACAGGGCCCAAAGAAGGCTACACCTTC
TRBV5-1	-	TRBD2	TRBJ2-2	CASSLMRGEITGELFF	TGCGCCAGCAGCTTGATGCGGGGGGAAATCACCGGGGAGCTGTTTTTT
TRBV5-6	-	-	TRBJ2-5	CASSFGGRQETQYF	TGTGCCAGCAGCTTTGGGGGGAGACAAGAGACCCAGTACTTC
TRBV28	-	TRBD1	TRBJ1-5	CASSPGTGRGSNQPQHF	TGTGCCAGCAGTCCCGGGACAGGGAGGGGCAGCAATCAGCCCCAGCATTTT
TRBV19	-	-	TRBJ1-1	CASIPDNPNTEAFF	TGTGCCAGTATCCCCGACAACCCGAACACTGAAGCTTTCTTT
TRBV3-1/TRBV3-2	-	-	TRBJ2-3	CASSQEIRVTDTQYF	TGTGCCAGCAGCCAAGAAATCAGGGTCACAGATACGCAGTATTTT
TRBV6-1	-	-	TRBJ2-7	CASSGQIPTSEQYF	TGTGCCAGCAGCGGACAAATTCCTACGTCCGAGCAGTACTTC
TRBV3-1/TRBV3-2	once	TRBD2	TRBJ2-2	CASSRSGGIGELFF	TGTGCCAGCAGCCGGTCGGGGGGTATCGGGGAGCTGTTTTTT
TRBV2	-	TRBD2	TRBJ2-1	CASGERGGISYNEQFF	TGTGCCAGCGGAGAGCGGGGGGGAATCTCCTACAATGAGCAGTTCTTC
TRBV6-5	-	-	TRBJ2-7	CASSRGFLTSYEQYF	TGTGCCAGCAGTCGGGGTTTTTTAACCTCCTACGAGCAGTACTTC
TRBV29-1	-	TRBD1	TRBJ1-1	CSVVGRQGVTEAFF	TGCAGCGTTGTGGGTCGACAGGGGGTTACTGAAGCTTTCTTT
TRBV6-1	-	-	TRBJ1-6	CASSGRGGRGGVSSPLHF	TGTGCCAGCAGTGGCCGAGGGGGAAGGGGAGGGGTGAGTTCACCCCTCCACTTT